Presented here are 10 T cell receptor beta chains from one specimen sequenced in a study of T cell changes during pregnancy in multiple sclerosis. The repertoire was sequenced with immunoSEQ multiplex PCR; TCRdb's copy has only in-frame clones and lacks some. The table includes roughly 90,000 clones, around 93% detected once. Sample: peripheral blood, taken in the third trimester of pregnancy. Receptors originate from a female donor with multiple sclerosis, enrolled in a pregnancy study.

The chain carries TRBV29-1 and TRBJ2-3; 14 nucleotides align to TRBD2. CDR1 is SQVTM, CDR2 ANQGSEA, per germline. V lost 5 bases and J lost 1; bases outside the gene matches: 11. The CDR3 runs 18 residues. Here the CDR3 DNA reads TGCAGCGTTAATGGACACCAGGGACTAGCGGGAGGCACAGATACGCAGTATTTT. This codes for CSVNGHQGLAGGTDTQYF.

This chain connects TRBV4-1 to TRBJ2-5; 9 bases line up with TRBD2. The CDR3 totals 16 residues. The V and J ends lost 0 bases and 5 bases, in that order; junction bases with no gene match: 7. Germline CDR1 reads MGHRA; CDR2 reads YSYEKL. This CDR3 is CASSQDLRGGRETQYF. Written as DNA, the CDR3 is TGCGCCAGCAGCCAAGATTTGCGGGGGGGTCGGGAGACCCAGTACTTC.

In its sample, this clone was seen a few times. This chain joins TRBV5-4 and TRBJ2-3; TRBD2 matches 15 bases. V was pared by 2 bases and J by 1 base, with 5 bases of the junction left unmatched. The CDR3 contains 18 residues. The V gene's germline CDR1 is SGHNT and CDR2 YYREEE (reference sequence). CDR3 sequence reads: CASSLPGLAGGGTDTQYF. The DNA of the CDR3 is TGTGCCAGCAGCTTACCCGGACTAGCGGGAGGGGGCACAGATACGCAGTATTTT.

This sequence joins TRBV6-5 and TRBJ1-1; TRBD1 aligns across 7 bases. The CDR3 runs 14 residues. The V gene end was trimmed by 2 bases and the J gene end by 2 bases; junction bases not matched to a gene: 2. The germline gives CDR1 MNHEY, CDR2 SVGAGI. CDR3 in DNA: TGTGCCAGCAGTTACAGGACAGGTAACACTGAAGCTTTCTTT. Protein: CASSYRTGNTEAFF.

The gene calls are TRBV6-6 and TRBJ1-2; D call uncertain. Germline-derived CDR1 and CDR2 are MNHNY and SVGAGI (reference sequence). CDR3 length equals 13 residues. V was trimmed by 0 bases and J by 3 bases, leaving 5 bases between them. The CDR3 DNA reads TGTGCCAGCAGTTACTCGGCAGACTATGGCTACACCTTC. Residues: CASSYSADYGYTF.

This clone was recorded once. The chain carries TRBV27 and TRBJ2-2; 10 positions match TRBD1. The germline gives CDR1 MNHEY, CDR2 SMNVEV (reference sequence). With V trimmed by 5 bases and J by 5 bases, 8 bases remained unmatched. The CDR3 is 16 residues long. CDR3 in DNA: TGTGCCAGCAGTAAACGACAGGGGGCATGGACCGGGGAGCTGTTTTTT. Its protein product is CASSKRQGAWTGELFF.

The J gene is TRBJ2-7, the V gene TRBV29-1, with TRBD2 matching 8 bases. Germline V gives CDR1 SQVTM, CDR2 ANQGSEA. The CDR3 sequence is 11 residues long. Trimming removed 4 bases from V and 4 bases from J; junction bases left unmatched: 0. CDR3 sequence reads: CSVVAGYEQYF. CDR3 nucleotides: TGCAGCGTTGTAGCGGGGTACGAGCAGTACTTC.

This clone was observed a handful of times. The rearrangement links TRBV27 to TRBJ2-7, with D possibly TRBD2 on 6 matching bases. V gave up 5 bases and J gave up 2 bases, with 22 bases separating them. The length of the CDR3 is 17 residues. Germline assignment: CDR1 MNHEY and CDR2 SMNVEV (reference sequence). CDR3 sequence: CASSPIPQGGWAYEQYF. CDR3 coding DNA: TGTGCCAGCAGTCCCATACCCCAGGGAGGTTGGGCCTACGAGCAGTACTTC.

This chain links TRBV28 with TRBJ1-3; possible D gene TRBD1, 6 bases. This CDR3 contains 15 residues. The V gene lost 5 bases and the J gene lost 4 bases, with 15 bases spanning the gap. The V gene's germline CDR1 is MDHEN and CDR2 SYDVKM. The CDR3 region is CASSGTTGLGNTIYF. The CDR3 DNA is TGTGCCAGCAGTGGAACGACAGGATTGGGAAACACCATATATTTT.

This chain links TRBV7-9 with TRBJ2-1, with 11 bases identical to TRBD1. Germline values: CDR1 SEHNR, CDR2 FQNEAQ (reference sequence). Trimming removed 6 bases from V and 7 bases from J; junction bases left unmatched: 14. The CDR3 loop spans 17 amino acids. Here the CDR3 DNA reads TGTGCCAGCAGACCTCCTTTTCGGACAGGGGGCTGGAATGAGCAGTTCTTC. As protein: CASRPPFRTGGWNEQFF. The variable domain in full, completed from reference TRBV7-9 and TRBJ2-1, reads DTGVSQNPRHKITKRGQNVTFRCDPISEHNRLYWYRQTLGQGPEFLTYFQNEAQLEKSRLLSDRFSAERPKGSFSTLEIQRTEQGDSAMYLCASRPPFRTGGWNEQFFGPGTRLTVL.